This T cell receptor beta chain was observed in a study of blood T cell repertoires in COVID-19. CDR1 is MDHEN and CDR2 is SYDVKM in the germline V gene. The CDR3 spans 14 residues. V was trimmed by 9 bases and J by 18 bases, leaving 27 bases between them. The count of this clone is one. TCRdb keeps only in-frame clones here, not all; method: immunoSEQ multiplex PCR. The sample has some 150,000 clones, 86% seen once. This TCR was recovered from a man between 65 and 80 years old with acute or convalescent COVID-19. The rearrangement joins TRBV28 to TRBJ1-6; D is uncertain. Material for sequencing was peripheral blood. CDR3 DNA: TGTGCCAGTACTGACATGAGCAGTCCGATCCTACACCACTTT. It encodes CASTDMSSPILHHF.